The 27 T cell receptor beta chains below were found in one sample sequenced in a study of control samples from healthy donors and cancer patients. Measured with immunoSEQ multiplex PCR; TCRdb has only the in-frame clones, and not every one. The repertoire holds about 150,000 clones, with approximately 93% as singletons. The sample consisted of blood. The receptor set was obtained from a man in his forties or fifties in good health.

The DNA for the CDR3 is TGCGCCAGCAGCGGGTCTGGAAACACCATATATTTT. This codes for CASSGSGNTIYF. V and J are TRBV4-1 and TRBJ1-3; D unresolved. The CDR3 has 12 residues. V was clipped by 5 bases and J by 1 base, with 3 bases between them. The germline CDR1 and CDR2 sequences are MGHRA and YSYEKL.

V usage is TRBV7-9 and J usage is TRBJ2-1, with TRBD1 matching over 8 bases. J gave up 7 bases and V 5 bases, and 7 bases lay outside the gene matches. CDR1 and CDR2 (germline): SEHNR, FQNEAQ (reference sequence). The CDR3 loop spans 14 amino acids. This chain's CDR3 is CASSLTGAENEQFF. The DNA for the CDR3 is TGTGCCAGCAGCCTGACAGGGGCGGAAAATGAGCAGTTCTTC. Full variable domain (remainder filled in from reference TRBV7-9 and TRBJ2-1): DTGVSQNPRHKITKRGQNVTFRCDPISEHNRLYWYRQTLGQGPEFLTYFQNEAQLEKSRLLSDRFSAERPKGSFSTLEIQRTEQGDSAMYLCASSLTGAENEQFFGPGTRLTVL.

The rearrangement links TRBV6-5 to TRBJ2-7, with TRBD2 as a possible D gene (5 bases). V was pared by 0 bases and J by 2 bases, with 8 bases between. CDR3 length equals 14 residues. Germline assignment: CDR1 MNHEY and CDR2 SVGAGI. The CDR3 loop reads CASSYSGVPYEQYF. The CDR3 nucleotides read TGTGCCAGCAGTTACTCGGGAGTCCCCTACGAGCAGTACTTC.

This clone was counted once. The genes are TRBV6-5 and TRBJ1-2; perhaps TRBD1 as D (5 bases). Trimming pared 5 bases from V and 1 base from J, leaving 8 bases between. Germline V CDR1 and CDR2: MNHEY, SVGAGI. The CDR3 length is 13 residues. The CDR3 region is CASSQDINYGYTF. CDR3 bases: TGTGCCAGCAGTCAGGACATTAACTATGGCTACACCTTC.

Details on this clone: One junction end disagrees with the germline gene, perhaps due to a read error. The CDR3 nucleotides read TGTGCCGGCTCACCGAGCAGGGACCCCTATGGCTACACCTTC. This encodes CAGSPSRDPYGYTF. The rearrangement joins TRBV18 to TRBJ1-2, with D possibly TRBD1 on 5 matching bases. From germline, CDR1 is KGHSH and CDR2 LQKENI. The CDR3 totals 14 residues. The full variable domain, with the rest looked up from reference TRBV18 and TRBJ1-2, is NAGVMQNPRHLVRRRGQEARLRCSPMKGHSHVYWYRQLPEEGLKFMVYLQKENIIDESGMPKERFSAEFPKEGPSILRIQQVVRGDSAAYFCAGSPSRDPYGYTFGSGTRLTVV.

The chain has TRBV7-6 and TRBJ2-3; possibly TRBD2 for D (5 bases). Trimming pared 5 bases from V and 4 bases from J, leaving 10 bases between. The CDR3 covers 13 residues. CDR1 SGHVS and CDR2 FNYEAQ come from the germline V gene. CDR3 residues: CASSQLDPDTQYF. The CDR3 bases are TGTGCCAGCAGCCAACTAGACCCAGATACGCAGTATTTT.

CDR3 sequence: CASRNSGTGYGYTF. The CDR3 DNA reads as TGTGCCAGTAGGAACTCCGGGACAGGCTATGGCTACACCTTC. The V gene is TRBV19, the J gene TRBJ1-2, with TRBD1 identical over 8 bases. Looked up from germline, CDR1 is LNHDA and CDR2 is SQIVND (reference sequence). The CDR3 consists of 14 residues. After removal of 6 bases from V and 4 bases from J, the junction contained 7 bases not matched to a gene.

The V gene is TRBV4-1, the J gene TRBJ1-1, with 8 nucleotides matching TRBD1. V trimming: 5 bases; J trimming: 5 bases; junction bases outside the gene matches: 4. The CDR3 covers 13 residues. Looked up from germline, CDR1 is MGHRA and CDR2 is YSYEKL. Written as DNA, the CDR3 is TGCGCCAGCAGCGGGACAGGCATGACTGAAGCTTTCTTT. As protein: CASSGTGMTEAFF.

The V gene is TRBV7-2, the J gene TRBJ2-1; 8 bases are a match to TRBD2. Trimming removed 1 base from V and 6 bases from J; junction bases left unmatched: 5. The germline CDR1 and CDR2 sequences are SGHTA and FQGNSA. This CDR3 region has 15 residues. The DNA for the CDR3 is TGTGCCAGCAGCTTAGGGGGGACTAGAGGCAATGAGCAGTTCTTC. Its protein product is CASSLGGTRGNEQFF. Looking up the rest from reference TRBV7-2 and TRBJ2-1 gives the full variable domain: GAGVSQSPSNKVTEKGKDVELRCDPISGHTALYWYRQSLGQGLEFLIYFQGNSAPDKSGLPSDRFSAERTGGSVSTLTIQRTQQEDSAVYLCASSLGGTRGNEQFFGPGTRLTVL.

The V call is TRBV6-5, the J call TRBJ1-3; 8 positions agree with TRBD1. J lost 7 bases, V lost 8 bases, and 1 base had no gene match. The CDR3 consists of 11 residues. In germline, CDR1 is MNHEY, CDR2 SVGAGI. In DNA, the CDR3 is TGTGCCAGCGGGGACAGGAACACCATATATTTT. Residues: CASGDRNTIYF.

This clone was found once. V is TRBV20-1 and J is TRBJ1-1, with no clear D. The CDR3 loop spans 14 amino acids. Germline V gene sequence: CDR1 DFQATT, CDR2 SNEGSKA (reference sequence). Between the trimmed V and J ends, which lost 3 bases and 1 base, there was a span of 12 bases. The CDR3 DNA reads TGCAGTGCTAGTCAGTTTAAATGGAACACTGAAGCTTTCTTT. This codes for CSASQFKWNTEAFF.

This clone was recorded only once. This chain links TRBV28 with TRBJ1-4; D is unresolved. V gave up 3 bases and J gave up 2 bases, with 7 bases separating them. Germline assignment: CDR1 MDHEN and CDR2 SYDVKM. This CDR3 is built from 14 residues. CDR3 nucleotide sequence: TGTGCCAGCAGTTTCGGGCTGACTAATGAAAAACTGTTTTTT. Translated: CASSFGLTNEKLFF.

The genes are TRBV24-1 and TRBJ1-2; 8 bases match TRBD1. J lost 2 bases, V lost 4 bases, and 11 bases had no gene match. This CDR3 comprises 17 residues. Germline values: CDR1 KGHDR, CDR2 SFDVKD. The CDR3 protein is CATSERTGPLLNYGYTF. The DNA of the CDR3 is TGTGCCACCAGTGAACGGACAGGGCCCCTCTTGAACTATGGCTACACCTTC.

CDR3: CASSLVTSRDEKLFF. For the CDR3, the DNA is TGTGCCAGCAGCTTGGTTACATCACGGGATGAAAAACTGTTTTTT. The V gene is TRBV5-6, the J gene TRBJ1-4; D not resolved. The germline gives CDR1 SGHDT, CDR2 YYEEEE. The CDR3 runs 15 residues. V lost 0 bases, J lost 6 bases, and 12 bases lay in between.

This chain uses TRBV27 with TRBJ2-7; 11 nucleotides align to TRBD2. CDR1 and CDR2 from the germline V gene are MNHEY and SMNVEV (reference sequence). The V and J ends lost 5 bases and 2 bases, in that order; junction bases with no gene match: 5. This CDR3 is built from 15 residues. The CDR3 DNA is TGTGCCAGCAGTCCCCAACTAGCGGGAGCCTACGAGCAGTACTTC. Translated: CASSPQLAGAYEQYF.

CDR3 DNA sequence: TGCGCCAGCAGCCAAGATCCAGTAGGGAATCAGCCCCAGCATTTT. It translates to CASSQDPVGNQPQHF. The chain has TRBV4-1 and TRBJ1-5, with D uncertain. Trimming took off 0 bases at V and 4 bases at J, with 10 bases between the two ends. Per the germline V gene, CDR1 is MGHRA and CDR2 is YSYEKL. This CDR3 comprises 15 residues.

The sample holds one count of this clone. This chain joins TRBV7-2 and TRBJ1-1; D might be TRBD1 (6 bases). Germline values: CDR1 SGHTA, CDR2 FQGNSA. The ends were cut back, 5 bases at V and 5 bases at J, with 15 bases in the middle. The length of the CDR3 is 14 residues. The CDR3 DNA is TGTGCCAGCAGCCTAACGAACAGGGTGACTGAAGCTTTCTTT. It is translated as CASSLTNRVTEAFF.

The chain combines TRBV10-1 with TRBJ2-2, with D hard to call. This CDR3 is 13 amino acids long. Germline CDR1 reads WNHNN; CDR2 reads SYGVQD (reference sequence). Trimming cost V 4 bases and J 5 bases, with 8 bases left between them. The chain's CDR3 is CASSASLTGELFF. CDR3 nucleotide sequence: TGCGCCAGCAGTGCGTCTCTGACCGGGGAGCTGTTTTTT.

V usage is TRBV29-1 and J usage is TRBJ1-1; D remains ambiguous. The CDR3 covers 11 residues. From germline, CDR1 is SQVTM and CDR2 ANQGSEA. Trimming left V 7 bases short and J 4 bases short, with 10 bases between. Here the CDR3 DNA reads TGCAGCGGGGGAAGGGTCACTGAAGCTTTCTTT. It yields the protein CSGGRVTEAFF.

The rearrangement uses TRBV9 and TRBJ2-3; D call uncertain. Trimming left V 4 bases short and J 5 bases short, with 14 bases between. This CDR3 has 14 amino acids. Germline values: CDR1 SGDLS, CDR2 YYNGEE. The CDR3 here is CASSPTPRIDTQYF. For the CDR3, the DNA is TGTGCCAGCAGCCCTACCCCACGAATAGATACGCAGTATTTT. The variable domain in full, completed from reference TRBV9 and TRBJ2-3, reads DSGVTQTPKHLITATGQRVTLRCSPRSGDLSVYWYQQSLDQGLQFLIQYYNGEERAKGNILERFSAQQFPDLHSELNLSSLELGDSALYFCASSPTPRIDTQYFGPGTRLTVL.

This chain joins TRBV27 and TRBJ1-5, with D maybe TRBD1 (5 bases). Germline-derived CDR1 and CDR2 are MNHEY and SMNVEV (reference sequence). CDR3 size: 15 residues. Trimming pared 3 bases from V and 0 bases from J, leaving 9 bases between. This chain's CDR3 is CASSFTGDSNQPQHF. The CDR3 nucleotides read TGTGCCAGCAGTTTCACGGGGGATAGCAATCAGCCCCAGCATTTT.

The V gene is TRBV10-1, the J gene TRBJ2-1, with 7 bases aligning to TRBD2. Germline loops: CDR1 WNHNN, CDR2 SYGVQD (reference sequence). The V segment lost 6 bases and the J segment 7 bases; nucleotides outside the gene matches: 12. CDR3 length: 15 residues. The CDR3 region has the DNA TGCGCCAGCAGCCAGTTGGGGCTAGCGGTGAATGAGCAGTTCTTC. This sequence encodes CASSQLGLAVNEQFF.

V is TRBV19 and J is TRBJ1-1, with D hard to call. This CDR3 comprises 13 residues. Germline V CDR1 and CDR2: LNHDA, SQIVND (reference sequence). With 1 base removed from V and 4 bases from J, the gap between germline ends came to 7 bases. Here the CDR3 reads CASSIGVGTEAFF. The CDR3 nucleotides are TGTGCCAGTAGTATAGGGGTCGGCACTGAAGCTTTCTTT.

This clone was counted once. The V gene is TRBV7-2, the J gene TRBJ1-1; unclear D gene. Per germline, CDR1 SGHTA and CDR2 FQGNSA. CDR3 size: 13 residues. The V gene lost 5 bases and the J gene lost 1 base, with 8 bases spanning the gap. The CDR3: CASSRRGNTEAFF. The CDR3 DNA is TGTGCCAGCAGCCGTCGGGGGAACACTGAAGCTTTCTTT.

This rearrangement joins TRBV7-9 to TRBJ1-3, with D possibly matching TRBD1 (5 bases). CDR1 and CDR2 (germline): SEHNR, FQNEAQ (reference sequence). The CDR3 is made up of 17 amino acids. Trimming cost V 0 bases and J 0 bases, with 12 bases left between them. The DNA of the CDR3 is TGTGCCAGCAGCTTAGCGCAGGGTCAGTTCTCTGGAAACACCATATATTTT. It is translated as CASSLAQGQFSGNTIYF.

The chain combines TRBV5-4 with TRBJ2-7, with TRBD1 matching 8 bases. The V gene end was trimmed by 5 bases and the J gene end by 2 bases; junction bases not matched to a gene: 3. The germline gives CDR1 SGHNT, CDR2 YYREEE (reference sequence). The CDR3 has 13 amino acids. The CDR3 sequence is CASRQTGAYEQYF. CDR3 DNA sequence: TGTGCCAGCAGACAGACAGGGGCCTACGAGCAGTACTTC.

The chain couples TRBV4-3 to TRBJ1-2, with 9 nucleotides matching TRBD1. The length of the CDR3 is 16 residues. The J segment lost 2 bases and the V segment lost 4 bases, leaving 8 bases of the junction unmatched. Germline CDR1 is LGHNA and CDR2 is YSLEER. In nucleotides, the CDR3 is TGCGCCAGCAGCCCTACACCTGGGACAGGGAACTATGGCTACACCTTC. Protein: CASSPTPGTGNYGYTF.